Shown below are 20 T cell receptor beta chains from a single sample sequenced in a study of T cells in Graves' hyperthyroidism and ophthalmopathy. RNA transcripts yielded amplified TCR beta CDR3 regions. During a first-round RT-PCR of the TCR CDR3, the HTBI primer set was used. From the multiplex PCR reads, TCRdb called clonotypes with MiXCR, one entry per CDR3 protein. The data contain roughly 240,000 distinct CDR3 sequences, over 15% of them singletons. The sequenced sample was blood. These receptors originate from a woman in her late teens or twenties with Graves' ophthalmopathy.

This clonotype appeared many times. V gene TRBV28 combines with J gene TRBJ2-3; 10 nucleotides agree with TRBD1. The CDR3 consists of 18 residues. The junction had 11 bases not matched to a gene; V was cut back by 5 bases and J by 0 bases. Germline loops: CDR1 MDHEN, CDR2 SYDVKM. CDR3 bases: TGTGCCAGCAGTATGACAGGGGGCCCCGTGCTTAGCACAGATACGCAGTATTTT. Residues: CASSMTGGPVLSTDTQYF.

This clonotype was found many times. CDR3 amino acids: CASSLNFYNEQFF. Written as DNA, the CDR3 is TGTGCCAGCAGCTTGAACTTCTACAATGAGCAGTTCTTC. This rearrangement joins TRBV5-8 to TRBJ2-1; D call uncertain. Germline assignment: CDR1 SGHTS and CDR2 YDEGEE. V lost 1 base to trimming and J lost 3 bases, with 5 bases between them. CDR3 length: 13 residues.

This clonotype was counted at least ten times. The V gene is TRBV30, the J gene TRBJ1-1; D perhaps matches TRBD1 (5 bases). Trimming removed 4 bases at V and 0 bases at J, with 12 bases between. Germline CDR1 GTSNPN, CDR2 SVGIG (reference sequence). The CDR3 extends over 14 amino acids. CDR3 nucleotide sequence: TGTGCCTGGAATCAGGGCTTAATGAACACTGAAGCTTTCTTT. Its translation is CAWNQGLMNTEAFF.

This chain joins TRBV19 and TRBJ2-2, with D possibly being TRBD1 or TRBD2 (5 bases each). In germline, CDR1 is LNHDA, CDR2 SQIVND (reference sequence). The CDR3 runs to 14 residues. The V end was cut by 2 bases, the J end by 6 bases, with 10 bases between. The chain's CDR3 is CASSIQGVPGELFF. CDR3 nucleotides: TGTGCCAGTAGTATACAGGGAGTCCCCGGGGAGCTGTTTTTT.

At least ten counts were recorded for this clonotype. The CDR3 sequence: CASRPLSPEAFF. The CDR3 nucleotides are TGTGCCAGCAGGCCTCTTTCTCCCGAAGCTTTCTTT. The J gene is TRBJ1-1, the V gene TRBV28; D remains unclear. Trimming took off 6 bases at V and 8 bases at J, with 13 bases between the two ends. This CDR3 is 12 amino acids long. Germline CDR1 and CDR2: MDHEN and SYDVKM.

This clonotype was seen ten or more times. In DNA form, the CDR3 reads TGCAGTGCCCCCTGGCTGAACACTGAAGCTTTCTTT. This translates into CSAPWLNTEAFF. This chain links TRBV20-1 with TRBJ1-1; D not certain. Germline V gives CDR1 DFQATT, CDR2 SNEGSKA (reference sequence). This CDR3 contains 12 residues. The V and J ends lost 6 bases and 0 bases respectively, with 8 bases between them.

This clonotype has ten or more counts. V gene TRBV3-1 combines with J gene TRBJ2-3; D is unresolved. The CDR3 length is 13 residues. V gave up 3 bases and J gave up 2 bases, with 6 bases separating them. CDR1 is LGHDT and CDR2 is YNNKEL in the germline V gene (reference sequence). The CDR3 coding sequence is TGTGCCAGCAGCCAGTTTATCACAGATACGCAGTATTTT. Translating gives CASSQFITDTQYF.

The V call is TRBV7-2, the J call TRBJ2-7; D may be TRBD2 (6 bases). Germline assignment: CDR1 SGHTA and CDR2 FQGNSA. Trimming cost V 3 bases and J 4 bases, with 19 bases left between them. The CDR3 has 16 residues. CDR3 loop: CASSLVRTTSPYEQYF. The CDR3 region has the DNA TGTGCCAGCAGCTTGGTGCGGACTACTAGTCCTTACGAGCAGTACTTC.

This clonotype came up many times. The rearrangement uses TRBV27 and TRBJ2-7; D gene ambiguous. V lost 3 bases and J 4 bases, leaving 10 bases between the germline ends. CDR3 length: 13 amino acids. Per germline, CDR1 MNHEY and CDR2 SMNVEV (reference sequence). Written as DNA, the CDR3 is TGTGCCAGCAGTTTGTACAGAAATTACGAGCAGTACTTC. Its translation: CASSLYRNYEQYF.

This clonotype has ten or more counts. The chain recombines TRBV14 with TRBJ2-1; no clear D. V was cut by 3 bases and J by 5 bases, with 8 bases left in between. This CDR3 spans 13 amino acids. CDR1 and CDR2 from the germline V gene are SGHDN and FVKESK. CDR3 in DNA: TGTGCCAGCAGCCACCCTGACGACAATGAGCAGTTCTTC. Translation gives CASSHPDDNEQFF.

This clonotype was seen many times. The chain employs TRBV7-8 and TRBJ2-3; no firm D call. Trimming took 2 bases from V and 2 from J, leaving 2 bases between them. This CDR3 has 12 residues. Looked up from germline, CDR1 is SGHVS and CDR2 is FQNEAQ. The CDR3 region is CASSLYTDTQYF. The CDR3 DNA is TGTGCCAGCAGCTTATACACAGATACGCAGTATTTT.

This clonotype came up many times. J is TRBJ1-1 and V is TRBV20-1, with 9 bases matching TRBD1. CDR1 is DFQATT and CDR2 is SNEGSKA in the germline V gene (reference sequence). The length of the CDR3 is 15 residues. V lost 5 bases to trimming and J lost 0 bases; unmatched junction nucleotides: 7. The CDR3 DNA sequence: TGCAGTGCTCCTGGGACAGGGCCTATGAACACTGAAGCTTTCTTT. Amino acid sequence: CSAPGTGPMNTEAFF.

This clonotype was seen repeatedly, ten times or more. The V and J genes are TRBV20-1 and TRBJ2-3, with D possibly being TRBD2 (5 bases). Deletions cut 1 base from V and 0 bases from J, with 8 bases between. Germline lookup yields CDR1 DFQATT and CDR2 SNEGSKA (reference sequence). The CDR3 is 14 amino acids. In DNA form, the CDR3 reads TGCAGTGCTAGAGGCACGGGAAGCACAGATACGCAGTATTTT. Protein: CSARGTGSTDTQYF.

This clonotype was seen ten or more times. The rearrangement links TRBV28 to TRBJ1-5; weak D call: TRBD1 (5 bases). CDR1 and CDR2 from the germline V gene are MDHEN and SYDVKM. CDR3 length: 16 residues. Between the trimmed V and J ends, which lost 6 bases and 2 bases, there was a span of 17 bases. This CDR3 is CASSNWGGEGNQPQHF. The CDR3 bases are TGTGCCAGCAGCAATTGGGGGGGAGAGGGCAATCAGCCCCAGCATTTT. The entire variable domain, with the rest obtained from reference TRBV28 and TRBJ1-5, is as follows: DVKVTQSSRYLVKRTGEKVFLECVQDMDHENMFWYRQDPGLGLRLIYFSYDVKMKEKGDIPEGYSVSREKKERFSLILESASTNQTSMYLCASSNWGGEGNQPQHFGDGTRLSIL.

This clonotype appeared a few times. The chain carries TRBV6-5 and TRBJ2-1; D remains unclear. The CDR3 covers 14 residues. V gave up 0 bases and J gave up 7 bases, with 10 bases separating them. Germline V gives CDR1 MNHEY, CDR2 SVGAGI. CDR3 residues: CASSYSPEVNEQFF. The CDR3 coding sequence is TGTGCCAGCAGTTACTCCCCCGAAGTAAATGAGCAGTTCTTC.

The rearrangement links TRBV5-6 to TRBJ2-1; 14 nucleotides match TRBD2. Trimming took 4 bases from V and 7 from J; bases not matched to a gene: 10. The germline V gene has CDR1 SGHDT and CDR2 YYEEEE. There are 17 residues in the CDR3. The CDR3 loop reads CASSLTTSGREGNEQFF. Written as DNA, the CDR3 is TGTGCCAGCAGCCTTACGACTAGCGGGAGGGAGGGGAATGAGCAGTTCTTC.

This clonotype came up a few times. The rearrangement links TRBV9 to TRBJ2-1, with a possible D match to TRBD1 (6 bases). Germline CDR1 is SGDLS and CDR2 is YYNGEE. V shed 3 bases and J shed 2 bases, with 15 bases lying between them. This CDR3 region has 16 residues. CDR3 sequence: CASSAPTGTAYNEQFF. The CDR3 DNA follows: TGTGCCAGCAGCGCCCCTACAGGGACCGCCTACAATGAGCAGTTCTTC.

Many counts were recorded for this clonotype. This CDR3 is CASSHPSPSGGADTGELFF. The CDR3 nucleotides are TGCGCCAGCAGCCACCCTTCCCCTAGCGGGGGGGCCGATACCGGGGAGCTGTTTTTT. The chain joins TRBV4-1 to TRBJ2-2; 12 nucleotides line up with TRBD2. Germline V gene data show CDR1 as MGHRA and CDR2 as YSYEKL. CDR3 length: 19 residues. With 3 bases clipped from V and 5 bases from J, the junction kept 13 bases outside the gene matches.

This clonotype was counted a few times. The chain joins TRBV6-4 to TRBJ2-5; 13 bases align to TRBD2. Trimming took 7 bases from V and 5 from J; bases not matched to a gene: 16. Germline values: CDR1 MRHNA, CDR2 SNTAGT. The CDR3 contains 18 residues. CDR3 bases: TGTGCCAGCACTCCGAGTACTAGCGGGGGGGAAAGAGATGAGACCCAGTACTTC. This sequence encodes CASTPSTSGGERDETQYF.

This clonotype has a count of ten or more. DNA of the CDR3: TGCAGTGCTCATAATCCGACTAGTCCCTACGAGCAGTACTTC. Its protein is CSAHNPTSPYEQYF. The V and J genes are TRBV20-1 and TRBJ2-7, with D tentatively TRBD2 (6 bases). Germline loops: CDR1 DFQATT, CDR2 SNEGSKA (reference sequence). The CDR3 totals 14 residues. V dropped 5 bases and J dropped 2 bases, with 16 bases sitting between them.